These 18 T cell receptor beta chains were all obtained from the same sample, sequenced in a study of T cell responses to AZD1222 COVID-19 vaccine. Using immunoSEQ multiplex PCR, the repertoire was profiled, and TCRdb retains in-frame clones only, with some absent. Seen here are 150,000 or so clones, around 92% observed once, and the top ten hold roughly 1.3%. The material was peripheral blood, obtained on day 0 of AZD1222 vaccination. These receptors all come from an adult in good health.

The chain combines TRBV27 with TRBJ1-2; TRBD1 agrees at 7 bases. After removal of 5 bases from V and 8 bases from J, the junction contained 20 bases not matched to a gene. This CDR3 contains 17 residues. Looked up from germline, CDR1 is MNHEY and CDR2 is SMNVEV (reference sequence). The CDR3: CASSVTNRQGIGYGYTF. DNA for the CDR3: TGTGCCAGCAGTGTTACAAATAGACAGGGAATAGGCTACGGCTACACCTTC.

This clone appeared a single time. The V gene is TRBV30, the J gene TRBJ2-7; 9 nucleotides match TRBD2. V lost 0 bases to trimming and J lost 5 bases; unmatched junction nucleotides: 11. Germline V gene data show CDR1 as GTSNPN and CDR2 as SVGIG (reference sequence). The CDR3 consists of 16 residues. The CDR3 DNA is TGTGCCTGGAGTGTACTAGGCGGGAGGGCCGTCAACGAGCAGTACTTC. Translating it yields CAWSVLGGRAVNEQYF.

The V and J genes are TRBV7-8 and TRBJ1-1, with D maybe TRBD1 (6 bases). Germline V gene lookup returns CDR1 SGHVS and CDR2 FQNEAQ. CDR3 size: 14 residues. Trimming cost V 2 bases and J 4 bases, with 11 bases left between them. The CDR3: CASSLSGVGTEAFF. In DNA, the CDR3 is TGTGCCAGCAGCTTATCAGGGGTTGGCACTGAAGCTTTCTTT.

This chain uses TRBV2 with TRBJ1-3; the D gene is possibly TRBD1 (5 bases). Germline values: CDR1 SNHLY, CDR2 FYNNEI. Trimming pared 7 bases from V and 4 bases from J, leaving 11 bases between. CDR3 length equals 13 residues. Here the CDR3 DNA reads TGTGCCAGCATGAGGGACGGCGGAAACACCATATATTTT. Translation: CASMRDGGNTIYF.

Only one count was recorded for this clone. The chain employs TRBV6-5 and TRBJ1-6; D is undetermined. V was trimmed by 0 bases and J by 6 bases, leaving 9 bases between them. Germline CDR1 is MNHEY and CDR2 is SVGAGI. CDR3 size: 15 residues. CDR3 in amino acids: CASSYSGHANSPLHF. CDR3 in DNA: TGTGCCAGCAGTTACTCGGGCCACGCTAATTCACCCCTCCACTTT.

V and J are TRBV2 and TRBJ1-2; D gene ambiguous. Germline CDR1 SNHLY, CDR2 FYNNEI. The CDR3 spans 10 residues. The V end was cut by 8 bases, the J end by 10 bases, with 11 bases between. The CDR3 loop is CASRRFVYTF. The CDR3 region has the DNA TGTGCCAGCCGGCGTTTTGTCTACACCTTC.

CDR3 bases: TGCGCCAGCAGCCAAGCGACAGCAAATGAAAAACTGTTTTTT. Encoded protein: CASSQATANEKLFF. This chain joins TRBV4-1 and TRBJ1-4, with D possibly TRBD1 on 5 matching bases. CDR3 length equals 14 residues. Trimming shortened V by 1 base and J by 5 bases, and 8 bases separated the two germline ends. The V gene's germline CDR1 is MGHRA and CDR2 YSYEKL.

CDR3 residues: CASSTWTGNRPHGYTF. The CDR3 region has the DNA TGTGCCAGTAGTACCTGGACAGGGAACCGCCCCCATGGCTACACCTTC. The chain combines TRBV19 with TRBJ1-2, with TRBD1 identical over 8 bases. The germline V gene has CDR1 LNHDA and CDR2 SQIVND (reference sequence). Trimming removed 4 bases from V and 6 bases from J; junction bases left unmatched: 13. This CDR3 has 16 amino acids. Together with reference TRBV19 and TRBJ1-2, the CDR3 gives the full variable domain: DGGITQSPKYLFRKEGQNVTLSCEQNLNHDAMYWYRQDPGQGLRLIYYSQIVNDFQKGDIAEGYSVSREKKESFPLTVTSAQKNPTAFYLCASSTWTGNRPHGYTFGSGTRLTVV.

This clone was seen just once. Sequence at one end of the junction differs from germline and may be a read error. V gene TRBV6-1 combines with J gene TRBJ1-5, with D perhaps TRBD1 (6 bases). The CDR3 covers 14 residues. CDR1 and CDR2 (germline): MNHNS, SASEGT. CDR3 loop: CASREGGANQPQHF. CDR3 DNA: TGTGCCAGCAGGGAAGGGGGTGCCAATCAGCCCCAGCATTTT.

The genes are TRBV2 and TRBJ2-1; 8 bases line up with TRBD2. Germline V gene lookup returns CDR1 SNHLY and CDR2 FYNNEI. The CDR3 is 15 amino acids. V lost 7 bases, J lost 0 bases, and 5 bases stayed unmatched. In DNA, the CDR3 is TGTGCCAGCACCCCCAGCGGGAGCTCCTACAATGAGCAGTTCTTC. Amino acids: CASTPSGSSYNEQFF.

The CDR3 reads CASSLSPQDRWQETQYF. The CDR3 bases are TGTGCCAGCAGTTTATCCCCCCAGGACAGATGGCAAGAGACCCAGTACTTC. The V gene is TRBV27, the J gene TRBJ2-5; a weak D match, TRBD1 (6 bases). This CDR3 comprises 17 residues. Germline V gives CDR1 MNHEY, CDR2 SMNVEV (reference sequence). V lost 0 bases, J lost 2 bases, and 16 bases lay in between.

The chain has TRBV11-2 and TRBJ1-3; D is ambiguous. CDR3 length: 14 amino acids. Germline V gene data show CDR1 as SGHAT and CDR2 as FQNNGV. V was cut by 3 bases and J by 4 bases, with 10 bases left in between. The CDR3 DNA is TGTGCCAGCAGCTTCAATAGGCGCGGAAACACCATATATTTT. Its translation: CASSFNRRGNTIYF.

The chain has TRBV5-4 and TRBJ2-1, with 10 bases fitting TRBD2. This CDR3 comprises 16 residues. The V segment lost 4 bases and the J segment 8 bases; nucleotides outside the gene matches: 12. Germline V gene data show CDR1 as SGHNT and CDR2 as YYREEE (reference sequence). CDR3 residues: CASSQGGGLAGDEQFF. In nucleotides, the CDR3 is TGTGCCAGCAGCCAAGGGGGTGGGCTAGCGGGGGATGAGCAGTTCTTC. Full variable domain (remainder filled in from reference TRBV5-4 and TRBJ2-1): ETGVTQSPTHLIKTRGQQVTLRCSSQSGHNTVSWYQQALGQGPQFIFQYYREEENGRGNFPPRFSGLQFPNYSSELNVNALELDDSALYLCASSQGGGLAGDEQFFGPGTRLTVL.

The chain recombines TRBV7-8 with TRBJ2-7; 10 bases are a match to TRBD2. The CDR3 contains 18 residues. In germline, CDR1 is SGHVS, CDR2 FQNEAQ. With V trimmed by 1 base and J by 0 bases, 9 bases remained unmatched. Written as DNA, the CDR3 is TGTGCCAGCAGCTTAGTAATAACCGGACTAGCGGTCTCCTACGAGCAGTACTTC. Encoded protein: CASSLVITGLAVSYEQYF.

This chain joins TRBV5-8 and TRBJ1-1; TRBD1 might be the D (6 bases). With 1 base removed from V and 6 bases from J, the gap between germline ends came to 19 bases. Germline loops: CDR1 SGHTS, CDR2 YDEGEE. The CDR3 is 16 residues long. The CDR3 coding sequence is TGTGCCAGCAGCTTGTGGGGGGCGCGGGGGAAGTCTGAAGCTTTCTTT. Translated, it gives CASSLWGARGKSEAFF.

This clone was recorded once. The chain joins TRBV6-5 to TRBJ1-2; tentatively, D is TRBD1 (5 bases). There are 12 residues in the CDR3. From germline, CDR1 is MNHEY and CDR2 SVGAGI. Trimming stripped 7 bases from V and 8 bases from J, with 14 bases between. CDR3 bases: TGTGCCAGCACTCCGCCCGGGGGGGGCTACACCTTC. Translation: CASTPPGGGYTF.

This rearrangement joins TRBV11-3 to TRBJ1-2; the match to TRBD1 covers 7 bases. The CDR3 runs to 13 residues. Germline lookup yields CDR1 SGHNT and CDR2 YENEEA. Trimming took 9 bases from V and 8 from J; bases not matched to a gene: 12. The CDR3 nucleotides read TGTGCCAGGCCTCGGACAGGTCTGTACGGCTACACCTTC. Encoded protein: CARPRTGLYGYTF.

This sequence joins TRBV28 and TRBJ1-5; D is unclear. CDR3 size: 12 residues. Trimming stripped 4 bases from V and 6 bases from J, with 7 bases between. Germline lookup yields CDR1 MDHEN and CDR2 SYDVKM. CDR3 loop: CASSYAAQPQHF. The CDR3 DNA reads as TGTGCCAGCAGTTACGCAGCTCAGCCCCAGCATTTT.